A single T cell receptor beta chain is shown here with its context. No antigen is known for it. Its ends do not fully match the called genes, so a read error is possible. Germline-derived CDR1 and CDR2 are GTSNPN and SVGIG (reference sequence). The CDR3 contains 11 residues. The data derive from a study of OX40 agonist ivuxolimab in advanced cancers. Only in-frame clones appear in the TCRdb table, and some are missing; sequencing was by immunoSEQ multiplex PCR. There are tens of thousands of clones in the sample; less than 85% occur only once, and about 0.83% lies in the top ten. Samples of blood were obtained at baseline, on cycle 4 day 1, and on cycle 7 day 1. General study results and limits: The study found that CD8+ T cells averaged more expanded clones than CD4+.

The source material was CD4+ or CD8+ T cells sorted from blood, sampled in a trial of the OX40 agonist ivuxolimab. The TCR sequence derives from an adult with an advanced solid tumor such as melanoma, head and neck, liver or kidney cancer. The chain recombines TRBV30 with TRBJ2-7, with 7 bases aligning to TRBD1. The CDR3 spells CAHSTFLGQIF. The CDR3 region has the DNA TGTGCCCATTCCACCTTCCTGGGACAGATCTTC.